This T cell receptor beta chain derives from a study of memory CD4+ T cells and cytomegalovirus serostatus. Clones were sequenced by immunoSEQ multiplex PCR, and TCRdb holds only the in-frame ones, with some missing. The table lists about 50,000 clones, under 90% of them singletons, with approximately 0.59% in the top ten. Germline V gene sequence: CDR1 SGHTA, CDR2 FQGNSA. The CDR3 consists of 16 residues. Trimming left V 1 base short and J 1 base short, with 10 bases between. Single viable CD3+CD4+CD8-CD45RO+ cells were sorted as the memory CD4+ T cells. The chain combines TRBV7-2 with TRBJ2-2; D remains ambiguous. The sequence derives from an adult in good health and CMV-seronegative. Sequences were obtained from memory CD4+ T cells from blood. The CDR3: CASSLDPPGNTGELFF. Here the CDR3 DNA reads TGTGCCAGCAGCTTAGATCCCCCCGGGAACACCGGGGAGCTGTTTTTT.